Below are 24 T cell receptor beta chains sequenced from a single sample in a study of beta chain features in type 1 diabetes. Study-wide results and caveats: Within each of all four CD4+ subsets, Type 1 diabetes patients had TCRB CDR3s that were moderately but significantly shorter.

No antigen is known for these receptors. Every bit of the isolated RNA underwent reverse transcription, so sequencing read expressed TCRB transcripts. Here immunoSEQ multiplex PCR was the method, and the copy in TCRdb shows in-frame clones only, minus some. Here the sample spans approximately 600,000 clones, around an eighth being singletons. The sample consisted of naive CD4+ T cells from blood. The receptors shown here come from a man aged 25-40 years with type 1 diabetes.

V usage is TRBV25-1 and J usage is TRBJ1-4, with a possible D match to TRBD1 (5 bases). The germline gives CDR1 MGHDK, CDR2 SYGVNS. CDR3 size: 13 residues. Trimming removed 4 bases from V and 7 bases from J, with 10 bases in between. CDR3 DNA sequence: TGTGCCAGCAGTGTCCGGGACGGTGAAAAACTGTTTTTT. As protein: CASSVRDGEKLFF.

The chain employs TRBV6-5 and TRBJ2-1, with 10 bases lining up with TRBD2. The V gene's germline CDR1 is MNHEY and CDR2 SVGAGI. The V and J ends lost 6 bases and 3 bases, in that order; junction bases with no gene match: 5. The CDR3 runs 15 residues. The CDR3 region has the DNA TGTGCCAGCAGCCCAGCGGGGGGGAGCTACAATGAGCAGTTCTTC. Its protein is CASSPAGGSYNEQFF.

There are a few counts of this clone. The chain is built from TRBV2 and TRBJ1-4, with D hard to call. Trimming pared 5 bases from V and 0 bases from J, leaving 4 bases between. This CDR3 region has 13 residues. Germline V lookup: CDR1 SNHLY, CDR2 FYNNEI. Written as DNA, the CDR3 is TGTGCCAGCAGTTCCACAACTAATGAAAAACTGTTTTTT. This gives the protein CASSSTTNEKLFF.

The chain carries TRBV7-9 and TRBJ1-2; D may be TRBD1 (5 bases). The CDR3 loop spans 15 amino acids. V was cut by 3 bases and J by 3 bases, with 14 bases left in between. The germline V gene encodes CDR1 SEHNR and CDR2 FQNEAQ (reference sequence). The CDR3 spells CASSLGRGSDYGYTF. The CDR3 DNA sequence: TGTGCCAGCAGCTTGGGGCGGGGATCGGACTATGGCTACACCTTC.

CDR3 sequence: CASSTLRGRRIGKAFF. In DNA form, the CDR3 reads TGTGCCAGCAGTACACTCAGGGGCCGCCGAATTGGTAAAGCTTTCTTT. The chain employs TRBV27 and TRBJ1-1, with TRBD1 as a possible D gene (6 bases). This CDR3 spans 16 amino acids. Trimming stripped 5 bases from V and 9 bases from J, with 25 bases between. Germline CDR1 MNHEY, CDR2 SMNVEV (reference sequence).

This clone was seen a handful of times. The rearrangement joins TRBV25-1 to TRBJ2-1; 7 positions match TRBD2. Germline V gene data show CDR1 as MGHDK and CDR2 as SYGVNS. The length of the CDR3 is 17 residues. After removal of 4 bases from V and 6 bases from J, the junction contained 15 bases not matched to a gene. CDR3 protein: CASSATGGTGVGNEQFF. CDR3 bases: TGTGCCAGCAGTGCGACGGGGGGTACGGGTGTGGGCAATGAGCAGTTCTTC.

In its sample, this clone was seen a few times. In DNA form, the CDR3 reads TGTGCCAGCAGTCCAGGGGATGGCTACACCTTC. Encoded protein: CASSPGDGYTF. The J gene is TRBJ1-2, the V gene TRBV7-9; tentative D call: TRBD1 (6 bases). V dropped 6 bases and J dropped 6 bases, with 8 bases sitting between them. The CDR3 is 11 amino acids. Germline V lookup: CDR1 SEHNR, CDR2 FQNEAQ (reference sequence). The full variable domain, rest sourced from reference TRBV7-9 and TRBJ1-2, is DTGVSQNPRHKITKRGQNVTFRCDPISEHNRLYWYRQTLGQGPEFLTYFQNEAQLEKSRLLSDRFSAERPKGSFSTLEIQRTEQGDSAMYLCASSPGDGYTFGSGTRLTVV.

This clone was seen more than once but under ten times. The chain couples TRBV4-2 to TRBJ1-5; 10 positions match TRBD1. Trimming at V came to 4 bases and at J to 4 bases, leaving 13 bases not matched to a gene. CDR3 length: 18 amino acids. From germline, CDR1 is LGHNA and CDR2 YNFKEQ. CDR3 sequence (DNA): TGTGCCAGCAGCCGGATGGTGCTGGACAGGGGGGTAAATCAGCCCCAGCATTTT. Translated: CASSRMVLDRGVNQPQHF.

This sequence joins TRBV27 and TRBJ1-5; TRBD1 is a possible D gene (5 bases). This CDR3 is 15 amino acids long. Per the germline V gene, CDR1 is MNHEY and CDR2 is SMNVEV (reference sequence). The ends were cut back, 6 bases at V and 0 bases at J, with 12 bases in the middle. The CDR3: CASSRNRLSNQPQHF. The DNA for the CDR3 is TGTGCCAGCAGCCGAAACAGGCTTAGCAATCAGCCCCAGCATTTT.

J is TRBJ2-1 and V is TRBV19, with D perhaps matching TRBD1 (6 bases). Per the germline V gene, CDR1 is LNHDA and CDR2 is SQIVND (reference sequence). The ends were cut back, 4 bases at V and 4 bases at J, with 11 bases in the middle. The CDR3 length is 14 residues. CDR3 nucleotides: TGTGCCAGTAGTACAGGGGTAAATTACAATGAGCAGTTCTTC. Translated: CASSTGVNYNEQFF.

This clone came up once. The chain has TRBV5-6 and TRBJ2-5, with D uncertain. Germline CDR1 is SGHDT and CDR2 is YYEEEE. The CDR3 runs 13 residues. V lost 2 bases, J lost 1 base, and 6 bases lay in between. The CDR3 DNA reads TGTGCCAGCAGCTTTTGGTTCCAAGAGACCCAGTACTTC. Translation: CASSFWFQETQYF.

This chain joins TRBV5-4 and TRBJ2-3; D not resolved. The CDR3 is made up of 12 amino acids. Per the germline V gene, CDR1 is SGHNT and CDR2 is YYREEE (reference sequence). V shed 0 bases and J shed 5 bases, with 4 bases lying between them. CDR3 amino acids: CASSLARDTQYF. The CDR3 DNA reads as TGTGCCAGCAGCTTGGCCAGAGATACGCAGTATTTT. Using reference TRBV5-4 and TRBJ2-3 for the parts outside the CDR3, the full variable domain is ETGVTQSPTHLIKTRGQQVTLRCSSQSGHNTVSWYQQALGQGPQFIFQYYREEENGRGNFPPRFSGLQFPNYSSELNVNALELDDSALYLCASSLARDTQYFGPGTRLTVL.

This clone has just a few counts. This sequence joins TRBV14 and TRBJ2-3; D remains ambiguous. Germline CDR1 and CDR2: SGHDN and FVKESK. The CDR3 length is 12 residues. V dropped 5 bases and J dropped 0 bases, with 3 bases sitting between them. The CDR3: CASSFSTDTQYF. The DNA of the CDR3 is TGTGCCAGCAGCTTCAGCACAGATACGCAGTATTTT.

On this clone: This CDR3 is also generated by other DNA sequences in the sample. The CDR3 is CASSLGSYEQYF. CDR3 nucleotide sequence: TGTGCCAGCAGCCTTGGCTCCTACGAGCAGTACTTC. The genes are TRBV7-9 and TRBJ2-7; unclear D gene. The CDR3 loop spans 12 amino acids. The germline V gene has CDR1 SEHNR and CDR2 FQNEAQ (reference sequence). The ends were cut back, 5 bases at V and 0 bases at J, with 5 bases in the middle.

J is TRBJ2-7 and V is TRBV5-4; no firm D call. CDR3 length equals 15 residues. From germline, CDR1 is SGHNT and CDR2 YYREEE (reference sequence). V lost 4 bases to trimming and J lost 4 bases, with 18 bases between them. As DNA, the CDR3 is TGTGCCAGCAGCCAGATGACGGGTAATGTGTACGAGCAGTACTTC. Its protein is CASSQMTGNVYEQYF. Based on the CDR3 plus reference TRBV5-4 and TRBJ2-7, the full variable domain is ETGVTQSPTHLIKTRGQQVTLRCSSQSGHNTVSWYQQALGQGPQFIFQYYREEENGRGNFPPRFSGLQFPNYSSELNVNALELDDSALYLCASSQMTGNVYEQYFGPGTRLTVT.

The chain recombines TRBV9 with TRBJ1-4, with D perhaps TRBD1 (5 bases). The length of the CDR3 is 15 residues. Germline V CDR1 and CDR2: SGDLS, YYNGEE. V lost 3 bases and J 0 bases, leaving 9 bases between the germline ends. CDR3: CASSAGGATNEKLFF. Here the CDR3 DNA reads TGTGCCAGCAGCGCGGGGGGAGCAACTAATGAAAAACTGTTTTTT.

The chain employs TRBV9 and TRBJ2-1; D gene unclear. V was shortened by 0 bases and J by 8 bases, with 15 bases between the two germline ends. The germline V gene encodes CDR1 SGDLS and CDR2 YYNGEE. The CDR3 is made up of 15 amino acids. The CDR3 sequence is CASSVVEGLLDEQFF. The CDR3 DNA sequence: TGTGCCAGCAGCGTAGTTGAAGGGTTATTAGATGAGCAGTTCTTC.

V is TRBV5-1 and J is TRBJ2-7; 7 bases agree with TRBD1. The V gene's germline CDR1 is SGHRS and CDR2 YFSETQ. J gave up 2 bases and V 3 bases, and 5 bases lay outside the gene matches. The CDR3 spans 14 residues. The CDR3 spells CASSSPGQAYEQYF. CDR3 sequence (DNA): TGCGCCAGCAGCTCCCCCGGACAGGCCTACGAGCAGTACTTC.

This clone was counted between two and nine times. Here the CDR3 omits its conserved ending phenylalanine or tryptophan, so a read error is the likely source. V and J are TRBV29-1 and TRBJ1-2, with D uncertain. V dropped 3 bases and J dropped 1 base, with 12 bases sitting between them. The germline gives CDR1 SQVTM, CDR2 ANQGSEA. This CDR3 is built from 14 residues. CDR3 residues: CSVERGNDNYGYTL. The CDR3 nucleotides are TGCAGCGTTGAGCGGGGAAATGATAACTATGGCTACACCCTC.

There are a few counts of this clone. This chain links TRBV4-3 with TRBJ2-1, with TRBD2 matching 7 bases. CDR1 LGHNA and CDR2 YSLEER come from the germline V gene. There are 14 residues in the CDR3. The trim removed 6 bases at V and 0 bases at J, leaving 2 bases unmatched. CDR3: CASSKRGSYNEQFF. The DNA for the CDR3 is TGCGCCAGCAGTAAGCGGGGCTCCTACAATGAGCAGTTCTTC.

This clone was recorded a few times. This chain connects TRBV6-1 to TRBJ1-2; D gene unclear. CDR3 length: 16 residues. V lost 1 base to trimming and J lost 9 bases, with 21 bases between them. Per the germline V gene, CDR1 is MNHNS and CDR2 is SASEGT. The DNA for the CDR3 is TGTGCCAGCAGTGAAGTGTTTGGGTTGGGGTCCTTGAGCTACACCTTC. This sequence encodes CASSEVFGLGSLSYTF.

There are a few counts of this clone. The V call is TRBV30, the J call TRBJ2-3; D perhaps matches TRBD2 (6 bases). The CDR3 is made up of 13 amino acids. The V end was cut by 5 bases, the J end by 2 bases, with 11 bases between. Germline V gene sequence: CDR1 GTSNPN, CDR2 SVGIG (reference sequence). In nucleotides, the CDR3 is TGTGCCTGGCGGGGGACTTCCACAGATACGCAGTATTTT. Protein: CAWRGTSTDTQYF.

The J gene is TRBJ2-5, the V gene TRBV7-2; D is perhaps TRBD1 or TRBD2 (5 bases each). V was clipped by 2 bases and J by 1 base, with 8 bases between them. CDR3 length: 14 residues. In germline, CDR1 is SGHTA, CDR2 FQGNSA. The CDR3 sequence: CASSLMGTQETQYF. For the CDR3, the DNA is TGTGCCAGCAGCTTAATGGGGACCCAAGAGACCCAGTACTTC.

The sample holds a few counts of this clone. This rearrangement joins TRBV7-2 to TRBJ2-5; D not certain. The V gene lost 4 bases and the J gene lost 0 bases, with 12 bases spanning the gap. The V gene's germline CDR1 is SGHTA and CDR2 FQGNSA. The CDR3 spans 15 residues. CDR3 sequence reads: CASSSRSQDQETQYF. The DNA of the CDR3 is TGTGCCAGCAGCTCAAGAAGCCAGGACCAAGAGACCCAGTACTTC.